In this sample, the clone carrying this T cell receptor beta chain turned up a few times. The antigen is not known. The data are from a study of response to subunit inactivated influenza vaccine. Overall study results and limits: The authors put forward the suggestion that each seasonal influenza vaccination may bring in only a limited number of new T cells.

Germline CDR1 is SEHNR and CDR2 is FQNEAQ (reference sequence). The CDR3 runs to 16 residues. Trimming removed 4 bases at V and 6 bases at J, with 20 bases between. TCRdb re-called the RT-PCR reads with MiXCR, one entry per CDR3 protein. The sample lists over 750,000 distinct CDR3 sequences; around 21% were seen once. This sequence originates from a man in his fifties who received an inactivated influenza vaccine. The sample here was PBMCs from blood, taken 5 days after vaccination. V is TRBV7-9 and J is TRBJ2-3; D assignment may be TRBD1 or TRBD2 (5 bases each). The CDR3 bases are TGTGCCAGCAGCTGGGCAATTGGGGGAAGTCACGATACGCAGTATTTT. Its translation is CASSWAIGGSHDTQYF.